The 10 T cell receptor beta chains below come from one sample, sequenced in a study of CD8 T cells in ankylosing spondylitis. From the 5' RACE reads, TCRdb called clonotypes with MiXCR, one entry per CDR3 protein. This table has 150,000 to 200,000 distinct CDR3 sequences, about 20% appearing once. The specimen sequenced was blood, either unsorted or a sorted T cell fraction (not recorded which). The origin of the receptors is a male donor aged 5 to 30 with ankylosing spondylitis or in good health (not recorded which).

This clonotype was found many times. The chain recombines TRBV11-2 with TRBJ1-2, with a tentative D call TRBD1 (6 bases). Germline V lookup: CDR1 SGHAT, CDR2 FQNNGV. The ends were cut back, 1 base at V and 4 bases at J, with 10 bases in the middle. The CDR3 sequence is 14 residues long. In DNA form, the CDR3 reads TGTGCCAGCAGCTTAGCCGGACAGTTCTATGGCTACACCTTC. This gives the protein CASSLAGQFYGYTF. Complete variable domain (other parts from reference TRBV11-2 and TRBJ1-2): EAGVAQSPRYKIIEKRQSVAFWCNPISGHATLYWYQQILGQGPKLLIQFQNNGVVDDSQLPKDRFSAERLKGVDSTLKIQPAKLEDSAVYLCASSLAGQFYGYTFGSGTRLTVV.

This clonotype was counted ten times or more. The CDR3 sequence: CASSHDRADSPLHF. In DNA, the CDR3 is TGTGCCAGCAGCCACGACAGGGCGGATTCACCCCTCCACTTT. The chain employs TRBV7-2 and TRBJ1-6, with TRBD1 identical over 7 bases. CDR3 length: 14 residues. Germline V gene data show CDR1 as SGHTA and CDR2 as FQGNSA. V shed 5 bases and J 8 bases; nucleotides not matched to a gene: 6.

This clonotype was seen repeatedly, ten times or more. The gene calls are TRBV12-3 or TRBV12-4 and TRBJ2-2; TRBD2 matches 10 bases. Germline trimming cut 6 bases from V and 2 bases from J; bases unmatched to any gene: 12. The CDR3 runs 18 residues. CDR3 region: CASSPRGAGGPNTGELFF. CDR3 coding DNA: TGTGCCAGCAGCCCTCGGGGAGCGGGAGGGCCTAACACCGGGGAGCTGTTTTTT.

This clonotype appeared a few times. The chain combines TRBV7-8 with TRBJ2-1, with TRBD2 as a possible D gene (5 bases). Germline V CDR1 and CDR2: SGHVS, FQNEAQ. The ends were cut back, 0 bases at V and 10 bases at J, with 13 bases in the middle. The length of the CDR3 is 14 residues. This chain's CDR3 is CASSLAVVEREQFF. The CDR3 DNA follows: TGTGCCAGCAGCTTAGCGGTCGTTGAGCGGGAGCAGTTCTTC.

This clonotype was observed at least ten times. The chain is built from TRBV10-3 and TRBJ2-5, with TRBD1 as a possible D gene (6 bases). CDR3 length equals 12 residues. The V gene lost 7 bases and the J gene lost 6 bases, with 12 bases spanning the gap. Germline-derived CDR1 and CDR2 are ENHRY and SYGVKD. CDR3 sequence: CAIKGVEKTQYF. CDR3 DNA: TGTGCCATCAAGGGGGTGGAGAAGACCCAGTACTTC.

J is TRBJ2-7 and V is TRBV20-1, with D possibly being TRBD1 (5 bases). The CDR3 consists of 14 residues. Looked up from germline, CDR1 is DFQATT and CDR2 is SNEGSKA (reference sequence). The V and J ends lost 0 bases and 2 bases respectively, with 11 bases between them. As DNA, the CDR3 is TGCAGTGCTAGAGATTTTAAGGGGACCTACGAGCAGTACTTC. Encoded protein: CSARDFKGTYEQYF.

This clonotype was recorded many times. The chain has TRBV11-2 and TRBJ2-3; 9 nucleotides agree with TRBD2. The CDR3 totals 15 residues. V was clipped by 10 bases and J by 4 bases; unmatched bases: 12. Per the germline V gene, CDR1 is SGHAT and CDR2 is FQNNGV. DNA for the CDR3: TGTGCCATCAAACTAGCGGGTAGTATGGCAGATACGCAGTATTTT. Protein sequence: CAIKLAGSMADTQYF.

This clonotype appeared many times. V is TRBV4-3 and J is TRBJ2-1; TRBD2 matches 8 bases. V shed 0 bases, J shed 2 bases, and the junction held 6 bases outside the gene matches. Germline CDR1 reads LGHNA; CDR2 reads YSLEER. The CDR3 has 17 amino acids. CDR3 residues: CASSQDMAGGAYNEQFF. In DNA, the CDR3 is TGCGCCAGCAGCCAAGATATGGCGGGAGGTGCCTACAATGAGCAGTTCTTC.

This clonotype was recorded many times. The chain joins TRBV7-2 to TRBJ2-7; the match to TRBD2 covers 9 bases. The length of the CDR3 is 15 residues. Looked up from germline, CDR1 is SGHTA and CDR2 is FQGNSA. V shed 5 bases, J shed 0 bases, and the junction held 5 bases outside the gene matches. The CDR3 DNA reads as TGTGCCAGCAGCAATAGCGGGGGACCCTCCTACGAGCAGTACTTC. Its translation: CASSNSGGPSYEQYF.

This clonotype appeared many times. V gene TRBV27 combines with J gene TRBJ2-7; no firm D call. The V end was cut by 4 bases, the J end by 0 bases, with 7 bases between. Germline V CDR1 and CDR2: MNHEY, SMNVEV (reference sequence). There are 13 residues in the CDR3. The CDR3 nucleotides read TGTGCCAGCAGTTCTCCCACCTCCTACGAGCAGTACTTC. It translates to CASSSPTSYEQYF.